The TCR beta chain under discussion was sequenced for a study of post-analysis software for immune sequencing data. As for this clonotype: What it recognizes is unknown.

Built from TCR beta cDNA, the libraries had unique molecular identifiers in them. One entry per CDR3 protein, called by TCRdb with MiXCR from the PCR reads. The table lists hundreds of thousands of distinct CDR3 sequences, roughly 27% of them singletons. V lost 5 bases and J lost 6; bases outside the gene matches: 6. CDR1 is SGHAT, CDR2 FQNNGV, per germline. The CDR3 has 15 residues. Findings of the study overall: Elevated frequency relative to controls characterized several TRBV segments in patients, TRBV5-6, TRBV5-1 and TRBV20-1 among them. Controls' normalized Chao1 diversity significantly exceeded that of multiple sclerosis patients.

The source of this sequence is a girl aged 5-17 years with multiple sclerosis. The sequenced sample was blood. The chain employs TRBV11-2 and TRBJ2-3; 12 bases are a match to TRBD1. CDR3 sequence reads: CASSPGTGGRDTQYF. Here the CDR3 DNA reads TGTGCCAGCAGCCCCGGGACAGGGGGCAGGGATACGCAGTATTTT.